The 22 T cell receptor beta chains given below trace back to one sample, sequenced in a study of control samples from healthy donors and cancer patients. The assay was immunoSEQ multiplex PCR, and TCRdb's table has in-frame clones only and misses some. Of approximately 58,000 clones listed, roughly 86% are singletons. Sequences were obtained from PBMCs. These receptors were collected from a woman aged 55-69 years with lung cancer.

The chain employs TRBV5-1 and TRBJ1-2; TRBD1 aligns across 7 bases. Germline lookup yields CDR1 SGHRS and CDR2 YFSETQ. Trimming at V came to 4 bases and at J to 8 bases, leaving 11 bases not matched to a gene. The length of the CDR3 is 14 residues. The DNA for the CDR3 is TGCGCCAGCAGCCCCCTCGGGACAGAAGGGGGCTACACCTTC. Protein sequence: CASSPLGTEGGYTF.

The rearrangement joins TRBV18 to TRBJ2-3, with TRBD1 matching over 10 bases. V lost 2 bases and J lost 5; bases outside the gene matches: 7. CDR1 and CDR2 (germline): KGHSH, LQKENI. CDR3 size: 16 residues. CDR3 in DNA: TGTGCCAGCTCACCAAGCAGACAGGGGGCTGGAGATACGCAGTATTTT. Protein: CASSPSRQGAGDTQYF.

The rearrangement uses TRBV20-1 and TRBJ1-1, with no clear D. The CDR3 runs to 12 residues. V gave up 3 bases and J gave up 2 bases, with 7 bases separating them. Germline CDR1 and CDR2: DFQATT and SNEGSKA (reference sequence). CDR3 residues: CSASYINTEAFF. The CDR3 nucleotides read TGCAGTGCTAGTTATATAAACACTGAAGCTTTCTTT.

V gene TRBV5-1 combines with J gene TRBJ2-1; possible D gene TRBD2, 5 bases. The V gene's germline CDR1 is SGHRS and CDR2 YFSETQ. Trimming left V 0 bases short and J 0 bases short, with 7 bases between. The CDR3 has 15 amino acids. The CDR3 spells CASSLGGGSYNEQFF. DNA of the CDR3: TGCGCCAGCAGCTTGGGTGGAGGCTCCTACAATGAGCAGTTCTTC.

The chain carries TRBV7-2 and TRBJ2-1; no firm D call. This CDR3 is built from 14 residues. Trimming cost V 0 bases and J 2 bases, with 5 bases left between them. The V gene's germline CDR1 is SGHTA and CDR2 FQGNSA. CDR3 DNA: TGTGCCAGCAGCTTAGCGGGCCCCTACAATGAGCAGTTCTTC. Protein product: CASSLAGPYNEQFF. Full variable domain (rest looked up from reference TRBV7-2 and TRBJ2-1): GAGVSQSPSNKVTEKGKDVELRCDPISGHTALYWYRQSLGQGLEFLIYFQGNSAPDKSGLPSDRFSAERTGGSVSTLTIQRTQQEDSAVYLCASSLAGPYNEQFFGPGTRLTVL.

The CDR3 spells CASSYPAGGLRDTQYF. CDR3 DNA: TGTGCCAGCAGTTATCCTGCGGGGGGACTCAGGGATACGCAGTATTTT. This chain uses TRBV6-6 with TRBJ2-3, with TRBD2 identical over 8 bases. There are 16 residues in the CDR3. Losses at the gene ends were 3 bases for V and 6 bases for J; bases not matched to a gene: 11. Germline-derived CDR1 and CDR2 are MNHNY and SVGAGI (reference sequence).

V gene TRBV3-1 (or the pseudogene TRBV3-2) combines with J gene TRBJ1-6, with D possibly matching TRBD1 (6 bases). Per the germline V gene, CDR1 is LGHDT and CDR2 is YNNKEL (reference sequence). The V end lost 4 bases, the J end lost 9 bases, and 10 bases lay between the germline ends. The CDR3 has 13 residues. CDR3 sequence (DNA): TGTGCCAGCAGCCTACAGGGAGGTTCACCCCTCCACTTT. This encodes CASSLQGGSPLHF.

The genes are TRBV15 and TRBJ2-1, with TRBD2 matching 8 bases. Looked up from germline, CDR1 is LNHNV and CDR2 is YYDKDF (reference sequence). J lost 0 bases, V lost 0 bases, and 4 bases had no gene match. The CDR3 runs 17 residues. CDR3 sequence (DNA): TGTGCCACCAGCAGAGATGCCGGGACTAGCTCCTACAATGAGCAGTTCTTC. Amino acid sequence: CATSRDAGTSSYNEQFF.

The chain joins TRBV4-2 to TRBJ2-7, with 7 bases matching TRBD1. The J segment lost 5 bases and the V segment lost 2 bases, leaving 6 bases of the junction unmatched. The germline V gene encodes CDR1 LGHNA and CDR2 YNFKEQ. The CDR3 contains 14 residues. The CDR3 loop reads CASSQPTGVDEQYF. For the CDR3, the DNA is TGTGCCAGCAGCCAACCTACAGGGGTGGACGAGCAGTACTTC.

The rearrangement joins TRBV24-1 to TRBJ2-7; 7 nucleotides line up with TRBD2. Germline lookup yields CDR1 KGHDR and CDR2 SFDVKD. Trimming at V came to 11 bases and at J to 4 bases, leaving 7 bases not matched to a gene. This CDR3 is built from 12 residues. CDR3 residues: CASKLAQYEQYF. DNA of the CDR3: TGTGCCAGCAAACTAGCGCAGTACGAGCAGTACTTC.

The rearrangement uses TRBV11-3 and TRBJ2-2; the D gene is possibly TRBD2 (7 bases). The CDR3 contains 14 residues. The germline V gene has CDR1 SGHNT and CDR2 YENEEA. Trimming left V 9 bases short and J 6 bases short, with 17 bases between. The CDR3 loop reads CASAEGGPAGELFF. The CDR3 bases are TGTGCCAGTGCAGAGGGGGGGCCGGCCGGGGAGCTGTTTTTT.

J is TRBJ2-5 and V is TRBV5-1; D may be TRBD1 or TRBD2 (7 bases each). The germline gives CDR1 SGHRS, CDR2 YFSETQ. CDR3 length: 14 amino acids. Trimming removed 7 bases from V and 5 bases from J, with 18 bases in between. The CDR3 sequence: CASGTGEGYETQYF. Here the CDR3 DNA reads TGCGCCAGCGGAACAGGGGAGGGATATGAGACCCAGTACTTC.

The rearrangement uses TRBV5-1 and TRBJ2-3, with 10 bases aligning to TRBD1. This CDR3 has 13 residues. The junction had 6 bases not matched to a gene; V was cut back by 3 bases and J by 11 bases. Germline V gives CDR1 SGHRS, CDR2 YFSETQ. CDR3 DNA sequence: TGCGCCAGCAGCTCCGCGGACAGGGGGTTGCAGTATTTT. Translated: CASSSADRGLQYF. Based on the CDR3 plus reference TRBV5-1 and TRBJ2-3, the full variable domain is KAGVTQTPRYLIKTRGQQVTLSCSPISGHRSVSWYQQTPGQGLQFLFEYFSETQRNKGNFPGRFSGRQFSNSRSEMNVSTLELGDSALYLCASSSADRGLQYFGPGTRLTVL.

This chain links TRBV5-1 with TRBJ2-3; no clear D. The germline V and J ends were trimmed by 0 bases and 4 bases, with 12 bases remaining between them. Per germline, CDR1 SGHRS and CDR2 YFSETQ. This CDR3 has 15 residues. Written as DNA, the CDR3 is TGCGCCAGCAGCTTGGAAGGAATTGGCTCAGATACGCAGTATTTT. It translates to CASSLEGIGSDTQYF. The variable domain in full, completed from reference TRBV5-1 and TRBJ2-3, reads KAGVTQTPRYLIKTRGQQVTLSCSPISGHRSVSWYQQTPGQGLQFLFEYFSETQRNKGNFPGRFSGRQFSNSRSEMNVSTLELGDSALYLCASSLEGIGSDTQYFGPGTRLTVL.

This rearrangement joins TRBV4-2 to TRBJ2-1, with D possibly TRBD2 on 7 matching bases. Trimming took 0 bases from V and 4 from J, leaving 13 bases between them. Germline CDR1 and CDR2: LGHNA and YNFKEQ. This CDR3 is built from 16 residues. The CDR3 loop is CASSQDPGGEYNEQFF. CDR3 nucleotides: TGTGCCAGCAGCCAAGACCCGGGGGGCGAGTACAATGAGCAGTTCTTC.

V is TRBV2 and J is TRBJ1-1; D is undetermined. Trimming left V 6 bases short and J 4 bases short, with 15 bases between. Germline V gives CDR1 SNHLY, CDR2 FYNNEI. The CDR3 is 14 residues long. The chain's CDR3 is CASSGMGGSTEAFF. DNA of the CDR3: TGTGCCAGCAGCGGAATGGGTGGGAGCACTGAAGCTTTCTTT.

This clone was observed once. The chain couples TRBV27 to TRBJ2-1, with 14 bases that match TRBD2. The ends lost 4 bases at V and 8 bases at J; junction bases unmatched: 4. The germline V gene encodes CDR1 MNHEY and CDR2 SMNVEV (reference sequence). The CDR3 spans 15 residues. The CDR3 DNA reads TGTGCCAGCAGTTGGGGACTAGCGGGAGTGGATGAGCAGTTCTTC. This encodes CASSWGLAGVDEQFF.

This clone was counted only a few times. This chain joins TRBV5-4 and TRBJ1-4, with 7 positions matching TRBD1. Germline CDR1 is SGHNT and CDR2 is YYREEE (reference sequence). V dropped 4 bases and J dropped 8; count of bases not matched to a gene: 14. The CDR3 consists of 16 residues. The CDR3 here is CASSVGGGTEGEKLFF. DNA for the CDR3: TGTGCCAGCAGCGTAGGAGGGGGGACAGAGGGAGAAAAACTGTTTTTT.

This chain uses TRBV15 with TRBJ1-5, with 7 bases identical to TRBD1. The germline gives CDR1 LNHNV, CDR2 YYDKDF (reference sequence). The ends lost 3 bases at V and 3 bases at J; junction bases unmatched: 8. The CDR3 is made up of 16 amino acids. CDR3 region: CATSSQTGRSNQPQHF. Here the CDR3 DNA reads TGTGCCACCAGCAGTCAGACAGGGCGATCCAATCAGCCCCAGCATTTT. Based on the CDR3 plus reference TRBV15 and TRBJ1-5, the full variable domain is DAMVIQNPRYQVTQFGKPVTLSCSQTLNHNVMYWYQQKSSQAPKLLFHYYDKDFNNEADTPDNFQSRRPNTSFCFLDIRSPGLGDTAMYLCATSSQTGRSNQPQHFGDGTRLSIL.

V gene TRBV27 combines with J gene TRBJ1-2; D possibly corresponds to TRBD1 (5 bases). The germline V and J ends were trimmed by 5 bases and 11 bases, with 18 bases remaining between them. The CDR3 covers 13 residues. The germline V gene has CDR1 MNHEY and CDR2 SMNVEV (reference sequence). The CDR3 loop is CASSLQTRDEYTF. CDR3 nucleotide sequence: TGTGCCAGCAGTCTCCAAACCCGGGACGAGTACACCTTC.

V and J are TRBV10-3 and TRBJ2-7; D possibly corresponds to TRBD1 (6 bases). V was pared by 3 bases and J by 11 bases, with 11 bases between. The CDR3 length is 11 residues. Germline CDR1 ENHRY, CDR2 SYGVKD. The DNA for the CDR3 is TGTGCCATCAGTGACGGTACAGGGAAGTACTTC. Translating it yields CAISDGTGKYF.

This clone was counted once. This rearrangement joins TRBV27 to TRBJ1-6; 8 nucleotides agree with TRBD1. Looked up from germline, CDR1 is MNHEY and CDR2 is SMNVEV (reference sequence). V was clipped by 5 bases and J by 7 bases; unmatched bases: 4. This CDR3 has 14 amino acids. CDR3 nucleotide sequence: TGTGCCAGCAGTCCAGGGGGCTGGAATTCACCCCTCCACTTT. Its translation: CASSPGGWNSPLHF.